This TCR beta chain was identified during a study of T cell changes during pregnancy in multiple sclerosis. Clones were sequenced by immunoSEQ multiplex PCR, and TCRdb holds only the in-frame ones, with some missing. The sample holds about 52,000 clones, roughly nine tenths seen once. In germline, CDR1 is MNHEY, CDR2 SMNVEV (reference sequence). Trimming took 6 bases from V and 3 from J; bases not matched to a gene: 12. The CDR3 is 16 residues long. Sequencing was performed on CD4+ T cells from peripheral blood mononuclear cells, taken before pregnancy. The chain is built from TRBV27 and TRBJ2-7, with 9 positions matching TRBD1. This clonotype originated in a female donor with multiple sclerosis, enrolled in a pregnancy study. CDR3 DNA: TGTGCCAGCAGCCGCCCTCTAGGACAGGGGATCTACGAGCAGTACTTC. Amino acid sequence: CASSRPLGQGIYEQYF.